This T cell receptor beta chain is drawn from a study of blood T cell repertoires in COVID-19. TCRdb's copy holds only in-frame clones and misses some; the assay was immunoSEQ multiplex PCR. The table records fewer than 90,000 clones, about two thirds of them present only once. V lost 5 bases, J lost 4 bases, and 7 bases stayed unmatched. CDR3 length equals 14 residues. Germline V gene lookup returns CDR1 SNHLY and CDR2 FYNNEI. This sequence originates from a woman older than 75 with acute or convalescent COVID-19. Sequencing input: peripheral blood. The chain uses TRBV2 and TRBJ1-1; 7 bases match TRBD1. The CDR3 region is CASSRQGVVTEAFF. The CDR3, as DNA: TGTGCCAGCAGTCGACAGGGAGTGGTCACTGAAGCTTTCTTT.